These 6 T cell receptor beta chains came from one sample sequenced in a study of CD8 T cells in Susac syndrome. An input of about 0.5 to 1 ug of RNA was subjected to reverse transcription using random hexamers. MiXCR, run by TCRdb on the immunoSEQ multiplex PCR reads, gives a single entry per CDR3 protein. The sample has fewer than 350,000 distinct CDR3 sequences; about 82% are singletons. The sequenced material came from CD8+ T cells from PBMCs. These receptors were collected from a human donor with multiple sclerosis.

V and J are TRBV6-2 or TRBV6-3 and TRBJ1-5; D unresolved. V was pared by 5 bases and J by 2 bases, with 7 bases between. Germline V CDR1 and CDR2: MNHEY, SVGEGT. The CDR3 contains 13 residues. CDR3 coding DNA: TGTGCCAGCAGTGGTTTAGGCAATCAGCCCCAGCATTTT. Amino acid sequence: CASSGLGNQPQHF.

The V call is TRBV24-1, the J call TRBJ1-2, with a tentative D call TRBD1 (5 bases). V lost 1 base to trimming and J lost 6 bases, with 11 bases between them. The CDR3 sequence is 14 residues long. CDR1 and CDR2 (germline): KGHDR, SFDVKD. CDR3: CATSDFKGNDGYTF. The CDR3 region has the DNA TGTGCCACCAGTGATTTCAAGGGGAACGATGGCTACACCTTC.

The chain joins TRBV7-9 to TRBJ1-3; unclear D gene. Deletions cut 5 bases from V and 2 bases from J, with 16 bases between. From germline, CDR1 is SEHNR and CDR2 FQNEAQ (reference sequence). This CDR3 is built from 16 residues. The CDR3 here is CASSPPTGDPGNTIYF. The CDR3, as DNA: TGTGCCAGCAGCCCCCCGACTGGGGATCCTGGAAACACCATATATTTT.

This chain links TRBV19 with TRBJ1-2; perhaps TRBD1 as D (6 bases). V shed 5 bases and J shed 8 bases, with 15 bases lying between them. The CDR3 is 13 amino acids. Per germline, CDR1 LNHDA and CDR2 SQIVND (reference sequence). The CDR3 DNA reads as TGTGCCAGTAGTGAGGGGGGCGCGGTCGGCTACACCTTC. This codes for CASSEGGAVGYTF.

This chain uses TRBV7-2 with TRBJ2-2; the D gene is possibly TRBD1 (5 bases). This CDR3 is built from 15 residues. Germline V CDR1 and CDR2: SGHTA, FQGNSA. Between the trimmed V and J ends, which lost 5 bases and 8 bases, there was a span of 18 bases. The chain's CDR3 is CASSIGWGVGGELFF. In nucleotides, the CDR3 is TGTGCCAGCAGCATCGGGTGGGGCGTGGGAGGGGAGCTGTTTTTT.

CDR3 residues: CASSSEEGISGNTIYF. CDR3 coding DNA: TGCGCCAGCAGCTCGGAAGAAGGTATATCTGGAAACACCATATATTTT. This chain joins TRBV5-1 and TRBJ1-3, with D unclear. Germline V gene sequence: CDR1 SGHRS, CDR2 YFSETQ. The CDR3 totals 16 residues. V gave up 3 bases and J gave up 1 base, with 14 bases separating them.